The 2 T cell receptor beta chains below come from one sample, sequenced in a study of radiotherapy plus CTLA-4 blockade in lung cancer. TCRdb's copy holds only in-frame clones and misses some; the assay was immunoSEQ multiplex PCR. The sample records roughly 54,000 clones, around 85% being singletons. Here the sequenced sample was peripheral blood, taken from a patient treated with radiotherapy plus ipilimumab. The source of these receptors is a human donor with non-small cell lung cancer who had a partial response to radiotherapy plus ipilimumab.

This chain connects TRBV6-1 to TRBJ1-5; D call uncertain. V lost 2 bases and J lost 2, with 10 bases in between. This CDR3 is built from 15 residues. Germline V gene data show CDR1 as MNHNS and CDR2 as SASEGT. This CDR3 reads CASSEMPGGNQPQHF. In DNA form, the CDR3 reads TGTGCCAGCAGTGAAATGCCCGGGGGCAATCAGCCCCAGCATTTT.

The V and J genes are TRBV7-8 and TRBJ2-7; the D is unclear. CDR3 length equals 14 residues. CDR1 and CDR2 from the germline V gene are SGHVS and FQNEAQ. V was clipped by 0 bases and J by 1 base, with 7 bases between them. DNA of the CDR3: TGTGCCAGCAGCTTAGCCCATACTTCCTACGAGCAGTACTTC. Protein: CASSLAHTSYEQYF. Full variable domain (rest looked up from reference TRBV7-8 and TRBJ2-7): GAGVSQSPRYKVAKRGQDVALRCDPISGHVSLFWYQQALGQGPEFLTYFQNEAQLDKSGLPSDRFFAERPEGSVSTLKIQRTQQEDSAVYLCASSLAHTSYEQYFGPGTRLTVT.